The rows below give T cell receptor beta chains drawn from one sample of a study of T cells in tuberculosis. Assay: immunoSEQ multiplex PCR; the TCRdb copy retains only in-frame clones and omits some. Of some 29,000 clones in the sample, roughly 90% are singletons; the top ten hold under 8%. Source material: PBMCs. These receptors came from a donor between 10 and 35 years old with latent tuberculosis or without tuberculosis infection. Each CDR3 is given with its conserved first and last residue. A D gene is named only where the DNA matches it firmly. Clone size is not always given. Where it is, it says once, few, many or a class for expanded clones.

>TRBD1|TRBV2|NA|TRBJ2-3
TGTGCCAGCAGGCCGGGACAGGGGAGCACAGATACGCAGTATTTT
CASRPGQGSTDTQYF
>TRBD1|TRBV7-6|NA|TRBJ2-7
TGTGCCAGCAGCCCAGGCGGACAGGGGGCGCGGTACGAGCAGTACTTC
CASSPGGQGARYEQYF
>NA|TRBV6-4|NA|TRBJ2-5
TGTGCCAGCAGTACCGCGGGGCCAAAAGAGACCCAGTACTTC
CASSTAGPKETQYF
>NA|TRBV6-1|NA|TRBJ2-7
TGTGCCAGCAGTGTCTGGGGGCCCACCTACGAGCAGTACTTC
CASSVWGPTYEQYF
>NA|TRBV19|NA|TRBJ1-2
TGTGCCAGTAGTCCTACCCGACAGGCACGTAACTATGGCTACACCTTC
CASSPTRQARNYGYTF
>TRBD2|TRBV19|NA|TRBJ2-3
TGTGCCAGTAGTCCAGGCCGTAGCGGGGGGTACTCGGATACGCAGTATTTT
CASSPGRSGGYSDTQYF
>TRBD1|TRBV14|NA|TRBJ1-4
TGTGCCAGCAGCCCCAGACAGGGAACTAATGAAAAACTGTTTTTT
CASSPRQGTNEKLFF
>NA|TRBV19|NA|TRBJ1-1
TGTGCCAGTAAGCCAAGGGGCCAGGACACTGAAGCTTTCTTT
CASKPRGQDTEAFF
>NA|TRBV23-1|NA|TRBJ2-1
TGCGCCAGCAGTCAATCCGGGTGCGACAATGAGCAGTTCTTC
CASSQSGCDNEQFF
>NA|TRBV5-5|NA|TRBJ2-5
TGTGCCAGCAGCTTGGGAAGGACTCTTGAAGAGACCCAGTACTTC
CASSLGRTLEETQYF
>TRBD2|TRBV12-5|NA|TRBJ2-1
TGTGCTAGTGGTAGGGGACTAGCGGGGGACAATGAGCAGTTCTTC
CASGRGLAGDNEQFF
>TRBD1|TRBV27|NA|TRBJ1-2
TGTGCCAGCAGAACCAGCCGGGACAGTGTCTATGGCTACACCTTC
CASRTSRDSVYGYTF
>TRBD1|TRBV5-6|NA|TRBJ1-6
TGTGCCAGCAGCTTAGACAGGGGTAATTCACCCCTCCACTTT
CASSLDRGNSPLHF
>TRBD2|TRBV25-1|NA|TRBJ2-5
TGTGCCAGCAGCGATCTAGCGGGGGCCCAAGAGACCCAGTACTTC
CASSDLAGAQETQYF
>TRBD1|TRBV29-1|NA|TRBJ1-2
TGCAGCGCGGGACAGGGGCAGGTCTATGGCTACACCTTC
CSAGQGQVYGYTF
>NA|TRBV19|NA|TRBJ2-3
TGTGCCAGTAGCCTCGGACAGCAGGACACAGATACGCAGTATTTT
CASSLGQQDTDTQYF
>NA|TRBV19|once|TRBJ1-2
TGTGCCAGTAGTCCACGGGGCTATGGCTACACCTTC
CASSPRGYGYTF
>NA|TRBV27|NA|TRBJ1-4
TGTGCCAGCAGCCGGGCCGTCGGGGAGGAAAAACTGTTTTTT
CASSRAVGEEKLFF
>TRBD2|TRBV19|NA|TRBJ2-5
TGTGCCCTCGGGAGGGAGACCCAGTACTTC
CALGRETQYF
>TRBD1|TRBV6-1|NA|TRBJ1-1
TGTGCCAGCAGTGAGGGGACAGGGGCGAACACTGAAGCTTTCTTT
CASSEGTGANTEAFF
>TRBD1|TRBV4-1|few|TRBJ1-5
TGCGCCAGCAGCCCGACCCCCGGGACAGGGACCCAGCCCCAGCATTTT
CASSPTPGTGTQPQHF
>NA|TRBV7-6|NA|TRBJ1-5
TGTGCCAGCAGCCCGTCCCCCGGGGGGGTGGGTCAGCCCCAGCATTTT
CASSPSPGGVGQPQHF
>NA|TRBV29-1|once|TRBJ1-1
TGCAGCGTTGGGACAGCGAACACTGAAGCTTTCTTT
CSVGTANTEAFF
>NA|TRBV27|NA|TRBJ2-1
TGTGCCAGCAGCACAAGAGGAGGCTACAATGAGCAGTTCTTC
CASSTRGGYNEQFF
>TRBD1|TRBV6-6|once|TRBJ2-7
TGTGCCAGCAGCCACGGAGGACAGGGAACTTACGAGCAGTACTTC
CASSHGGQGTYEQYF
>NA|TRBV6-5|NA|TRBJ1-1
TGTGCCAGCAGTTATAGCACAGGTGAAGCTTTCTTT
CASSYSTGEAFF
>TRBD2|TRBV9|NA|TRBJ2-5
TGTGCCAGCAGCGCCCTCCCGGGGGAGGGTCGAGAGACCCAGTACTTC
CASSALPGEGRETQYF
>NA|TRBV25-1|NA|TRBJ1-6
TGTGCCAGCAGTGAATACCACAGTAATTCACCCCTCCACTTT
CASSEYHSNSPLHF
>NA|TRBV27|NA|TRBJ1-2
TGTGCCAGCAGTTTATCGAGGGGGGGATGGGATGGCTACACCTTC
CASSLSRGGWDGYTF
>TRBD1|TRBV7-9|NA|TRBJ1-1
TGTGCCAGCAGCCCGAACAGGGGCGGGGACACTGAAGCTTTCTTT
CASSPNRGGDTEAFF